This T cell receptor (beta chain) was obtained from a study of T cell responses to AZD1222 COVID-19 vaccine. Study-wide findings and caveats: Clonal diversity may have been underestimated, and the donors were mostly white British, with more females than males. Spike-specific TCR breadth and depth both grew after two AZD1222 doses. Close to half of all spike-specific TCRs reportedly target regions of the variants that are unmutated. Sampling captured repertoires only after the peak T cell response.

The length of the CDR3 is 15 residues. V lost 1 base, J lost 5 bases, and 14 bases lay in between. The germline gives CDR1 SGHTA, CDR2 FQGTGA. Note on this clone: The antigen is unknown.

The assay was immunoSEQ multiplex PCR, and TCRdb's table has in-frame clones only and misses some. The sample carries about 130,000 clones, around 92% recorded once. Sample: peripheral blood, taken 28 days after the second AZD1222 dose. The sequence came from an adult who received the AZD1222 COVID-19 vaccine. The V gene is TRBV7-3, the J gene TRBJ2-5; D may be TRBD1 (6 bases). The CDR3 coding sequence is TGTGCCAGCAGCTTAAGCCCGGCCCAGGGGGAGACCCAGTACTTC. This gives the protein CASSLSPAQGETQYF.